This T cell receptor beta chain comes out of a study of blood T cell repertoires in COVID-19. Study as a whole: Collection of acute and convalescent COVID-19 samples took place in the United States, Italy and Spain. PBMCs, B-cell-depleted T cells, or T cells provided the cDNA or gDNA that made up the material.

Between the trimmed V and J ends, which lost 6 bases and 10 bases, there was a span of 10 bases. The CDR3 is 12 amino acids. Germline assignment: CDR1 LNHDA and CDR2 SQIVND (reference sequence). Methods used by the authors: Reference gene primer amplification gave estimated nucleated cell counts. TCRdb keeps only in-frame clones here, not all; method: immunoSEQ multiplex PCR. That table gives V, J and clone size, and the DNA gave D and trimming. The data contain roughly 80,000 clones, more than 70% of them singletons. The genes are TRBV19 and TRBJ1-6, with a possible D match to TRBD1 (6 bases). The receptor's source is a woman aged 70-85 years with acute or convalescent COVID-19. Sequenced sample: peripheral blood. The CDR3 loop is CASRTGGSPLHF. CDR3 bases: TGTGCCAGTAGGACGGGGGGCTCACCCCTCCACTTT.